The source of this TCR beta chain is a study of T cell repertoires in cytomegalovirus infection. Whole-study context: Matching HLA type, along with CMV infection, was indicated by public TCR beta signatures.

TCRdb reprocessed the reads via MiXCR and lists one record per CDR3 protein. The repertoire holds around 440,000 distinct CDR3 sequences, roughly 12% seen once, with 10% in the top ten. This CDR3 is 14 amino acids long. V lost 5 bases and J lost 7, with 15 bases in between. Germline V gene data show CDR1 as SGHTA and CDR2 as FQGNSA. This clonotype was found many times. The source is a human donor in good health (CMV status not recorded). Some clones in this sample may be carry-over from other donors' samples. The source material was PBMCs. The V gene is TRBV7-2, the J gene TRBJ2-1; TRBD1 might be the D (5 bases). CDR3 in amino acids: CASSPQGSWNEQFF. The CDR3 bases are TGTGCCAGCAGCCCTCAGGGATCGTGGAATGAGCAGTTCTTC.